These 9 T cell receptor beta chains originate from one sample sequenced in a study of T-cell reconstitution after alpha-beta-depleted transplantation in children. Library preparation (for TCRbeta) was performed with unique molecular identifiers. A single record per CDR3 protein comes from TCRdb applying MiXCR to the PCR reads. The repertoire holds about 200,000 distinct CDR3 sequences, with roughly 6.6% as singletons. Source: PBMCs, taken before TCRalphabeta/CD19-depleted stem cell transplant. These receptors came from a boy between 2 and 10 years old with acute lymphoblastic leukemia, due to receive a stem cell transplant.

This clonotype has more than one count but fewer than ten. The CDR3 reads CSARAANPGLEVDTQYF. CDR3 sequence (DNA): TGCAGTGCTAGAGCCGCCAATCCGGGACTAGAGGTAGATACGCAGTATTTT. This sequence joins TRBV20-1 and TRBJ2-3; TRBD2 aligns across 8 bases. From germline, CDR1 is DFQATT and CDR2 SNEGSKA (reference sequence). The CDR3 length is 17 residues. The trim removed 1 base at V and 5 bases at J, leaving 14 bases unmatched.

This clonotype came up many times. The rearrangement uses TRBV29-1 and TRBJ2-1; 9 bases map to TRBD2. Germline V gives CDR1 SQVTM, CDR2 ANQGSEA. V lost 6 bases to trimming and J lost 7 bases; unmatched junction nucleotides: 7. This CDR3 contains 13 residues. The CDR3 region has the DNA TGCAGCGTCCCGGGACTAGCCCCAAATGAGCAGTTCTTC. Protein product: CSVPGLAPNEQFF.

This clonotype was detected ten times or more. CDR3 protein: CASSPNWAREGESEQFF. The CDR3 DNA sequence: TGTGCCAGCAGCCCGAATTGGGCCCGGGAGGGCGAAAGTGAGCAGTTCTTC. The rearrangement joins TRBV28 to TRBJ2-1, with 8 bases that match TRBD2. In germline, CDR1 is MDHEN, CDR2 SYDVKM. The J segment lost 9 bases and the V segment lost 6 bases, leaving 19 bases of the junction unmatched. The CDR3 is made up of 17 amino acids.

The chain links TRBV28 to TRBJ1-2; tentatively, D is TRBD1 (5 bases). Trimming took off 5 bases at V and 10 bases at J, with 14 bases between the two ends. The CDR3 extends over 12 amino acids. Germline V gives CDR1 MDHEN, CDR2 SYDVKM. The CDR3, as DNA: TGTGCCAGCAGTCAACTCGACAGAGACTACACCTTC. Translating gives CASSQLDRDYTF.

This clonotype was detected ten times or more. The chain links TRBV29-1 to TRBJ1-1, with TRBD1 matching 9 bases. In germline, CDR1 is SQVTM, CDR2 ANQGSEA. The CDR3 runs 17 residues. The V gene end was trimmed by 4 bases and the J gene end by 8 bases; junction bases not matched to a gene: 20. The CDR3 coding sequence is TGCAGCGTTGGAGGGGGGACAGGGTCCCTACCCTCTCCCGAAGCTTTCTTT. Translated: CSVGGGTGSLPSPEAFF.

The table lists this clonotype with many counts. The CDR3 protein is CASSWGQGYEQYF. The DNA for the CDR3 is TGTGCCAGCAGTTGGGGGCAGGGTTACGAGCAGTACTTC. The chain combines TRBV12-3 or TRBV12-4 with TRBJ2-7; a weak D match, TRBD1 (6 bases). V was trimmed by 4 bases and J by 4 bases, leaving 11 bases between them. The CDR3 runs 13 residues.

Worth noting for this clonotype: The junction and the germline gene differ at one end; a read error may be behind it. The rearrangement uses TRBV12-3 or TRBV12-4 and TRBJ1-2; no firm D call. The CDR3 totals 15 residues. CDR3 amino acids: CANSLGVSPGRGYTF. CDR3 bases: TGTGCCAACAGTTTGGGCGTCTCTCCAGGACGGGGCTACACCTTC.

This clonotype turned up a few times. This chain uses TRBV6-5 with TRBJ2-1; no clear D. This CDR3 contains 14 residues. V was cut by 4 bases and J by 2 bases, with 9 bases left in between. Germline lookup yields CDR1 MNHEY and CDR2 SVGAGI. The CDR3 nucleotides are TGTGCCAGCAGTTTCGAGGCAACCTACAATGAGCAGTTCTTC. It is translated as CASSFEATYNEQFF.

This clonotype was recorded many times. The V gene is TRBV10-2, the J gene TRBJ2-3; 8 bases match TRBD1. The CDR3 is 12 residues long. J gave up 5 bases and V 8 bases, and 3 bases lay outside the gene matches. Germline V CDR1 and CDR2: WSHSY, SAAADI. The CDR3 loop reads CASSQGVDTQYF. The CDR3 bases are TGCGCCAGCTCACAGGGGGTAGATACGCAGTATTTT.